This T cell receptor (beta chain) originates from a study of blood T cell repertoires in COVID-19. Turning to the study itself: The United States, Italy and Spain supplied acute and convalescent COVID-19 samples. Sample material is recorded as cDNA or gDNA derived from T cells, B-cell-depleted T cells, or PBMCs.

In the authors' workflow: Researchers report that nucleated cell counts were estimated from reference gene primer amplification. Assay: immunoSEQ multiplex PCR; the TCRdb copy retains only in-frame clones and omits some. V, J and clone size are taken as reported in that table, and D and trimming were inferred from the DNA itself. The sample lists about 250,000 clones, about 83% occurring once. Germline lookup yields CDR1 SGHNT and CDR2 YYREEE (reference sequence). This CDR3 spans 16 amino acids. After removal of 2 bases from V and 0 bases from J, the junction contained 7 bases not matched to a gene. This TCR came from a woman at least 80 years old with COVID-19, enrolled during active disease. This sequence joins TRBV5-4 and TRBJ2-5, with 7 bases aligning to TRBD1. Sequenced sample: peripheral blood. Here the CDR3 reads CASSLGQAVNQETQYF. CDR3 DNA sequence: TGTGCCAGCAGCTTAGGACAGGCGGTAAACCAAGAGACCCAGTACTTC.